A single T cell receptor beta chain is shown here with its context. Its specificity is unknown. Germline V gives CDR1 DFQATT, CDR2 SNEGSKA (reference sequence). With V trimmed by 5 bases and J by 5 bases, 8 bases remained unmatched. This CDR3 has 16 amino acids. 5'RACE, which relied on constant-segment primers, yielded TCR alpha and TCR beta cDNA libraries carrying sample barcodes and UMIs. TCRdb reprocessed the 5' RACE reads via MiXCR and lists one record per CDR3 protein. The table includes 250,000 to 350,000 distinct CDR3 sequences, approximately 19% detected once. The data belong to a study of T-cell memory formation after mild COVID-19. Whole-study results and caveats: Clones which contracted sat mainly in CM and EM if CD4+, and in EMRA if CD8+. Specificity for SARS-CoV-2 was not confirmed among the second-wave clones peaking on day 37. Contracting clones from day 15 to 85 had balanced CD4/CD8; later expanders favoured CD4+.

The origin of this receptor is a man aged 18 to 29 who had mild COVID-19 (a few samples of this study predate the infection). Cell type and time point are not known. The V call is TRBV20-1, the J call TRBJ2-4, with 14 bases identical to TRBD2. The sequenced material came from PBMCs or a T cell subset sorted from them (not recorded which). CDR3 protein: CSAGGLAGGTQNIQYF. CDR3 in DNA: TGCAGTGCTGGCGGACTAGCGGGGGGCACCCAAAACATTCAGTACTTC.